This TCR beta chain emerged from a study of T cell responses to AZD1222 COVID-19 vaccine. Overall study results and limits: Reportedly, nearly half of unique spike TCRs recognized epitopes outside B.1.351/B.1.1.7 mutations.

Measured with immunoSEQ multiplex PCR; TCRdb has only the in-frame clones, and not every one. The sample has about 120,000 clones; about 87% are singletons. Turning to this clone: As yet, its antigen is unknown. The same CDR3 arises from other DNA sequences in this sample as well.

This CDR3 spans 15 amino acids. Germline-derived CDR1 and CDR2 are SEHNR and FQNEAQ (reference sequence). V was pared by 0 bases and J by 3 bases, with 11 bases between. Source: peripheral blood, taken on day 0 of AZD1222 vaccination. This sequence was found in an adult in good health. This sequence joins TRBV7-9 and TRBJ1-1; a weak D match, TRBD1 (5 bases). The CDR3 DNA sequence: TGTGCCAGCAGCTTAGCAAGCGGGGCGCACACTGAAGCTTTCTTT. Translation gives CASSLASGAHTEAFF.